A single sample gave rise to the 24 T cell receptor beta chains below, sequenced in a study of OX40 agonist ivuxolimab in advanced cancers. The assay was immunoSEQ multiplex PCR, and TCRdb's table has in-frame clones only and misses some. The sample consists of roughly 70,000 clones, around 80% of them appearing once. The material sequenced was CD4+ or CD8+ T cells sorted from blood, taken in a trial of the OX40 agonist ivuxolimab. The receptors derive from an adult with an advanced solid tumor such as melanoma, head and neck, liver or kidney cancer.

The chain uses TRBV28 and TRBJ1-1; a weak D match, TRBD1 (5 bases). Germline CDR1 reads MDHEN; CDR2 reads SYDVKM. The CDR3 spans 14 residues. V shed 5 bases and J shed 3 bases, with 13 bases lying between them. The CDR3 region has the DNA TGTGCCAGCAGTCCTCCGGGACGGTACACTGAAGCTTTCTTT. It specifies CASSPPGRYTEAFF.

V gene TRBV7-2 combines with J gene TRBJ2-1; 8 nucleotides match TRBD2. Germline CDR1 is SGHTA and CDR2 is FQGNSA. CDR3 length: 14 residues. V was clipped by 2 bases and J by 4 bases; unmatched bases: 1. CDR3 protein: CASSLIAGYNEQFF. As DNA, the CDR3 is TGTGCCAGCAGCTTAATAGCGGGATACAATGAGCAGTTCTTC.

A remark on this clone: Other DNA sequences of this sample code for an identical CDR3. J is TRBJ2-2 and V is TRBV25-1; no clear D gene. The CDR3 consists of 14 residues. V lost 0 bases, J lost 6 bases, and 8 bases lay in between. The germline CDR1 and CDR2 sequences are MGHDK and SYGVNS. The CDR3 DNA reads TGTGCCAGCAGTGAATATCCCAAGTCCGGGGAGCTGTTTTTT. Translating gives CASSEYPKSGELFF.

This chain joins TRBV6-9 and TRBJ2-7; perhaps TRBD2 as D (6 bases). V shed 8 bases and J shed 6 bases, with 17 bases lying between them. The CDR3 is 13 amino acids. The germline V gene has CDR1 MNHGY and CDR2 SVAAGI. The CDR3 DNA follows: TGTGCCAGCTGGGGGGACCAAGGGCCCGAGCAGTACTTC. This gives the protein CASWGDQGPEQYF.

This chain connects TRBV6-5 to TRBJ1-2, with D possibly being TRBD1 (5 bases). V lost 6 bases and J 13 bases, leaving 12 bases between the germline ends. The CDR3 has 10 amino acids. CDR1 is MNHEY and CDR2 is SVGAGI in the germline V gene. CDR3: CASRRDFCTF. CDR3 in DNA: TGTGCCAGCAGGAGGGACTTCTGCACCTTC.

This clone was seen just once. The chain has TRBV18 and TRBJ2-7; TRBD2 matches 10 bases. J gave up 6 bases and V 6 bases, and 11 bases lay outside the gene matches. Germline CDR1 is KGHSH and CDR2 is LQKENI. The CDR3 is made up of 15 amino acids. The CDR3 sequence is CASSPAGAGGTEQYF. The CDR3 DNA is TGTGCCAGCTCCCCAGCTGGAGCGGGAGGGACCGAGCAGTACTTC.

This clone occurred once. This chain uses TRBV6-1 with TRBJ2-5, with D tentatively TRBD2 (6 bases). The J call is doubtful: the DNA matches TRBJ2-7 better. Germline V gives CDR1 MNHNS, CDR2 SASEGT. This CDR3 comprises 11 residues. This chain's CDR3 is CASREGFEQYF. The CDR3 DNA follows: TGTGCCAGCAGGGAGGGATTCGAGCAGTACTTC.

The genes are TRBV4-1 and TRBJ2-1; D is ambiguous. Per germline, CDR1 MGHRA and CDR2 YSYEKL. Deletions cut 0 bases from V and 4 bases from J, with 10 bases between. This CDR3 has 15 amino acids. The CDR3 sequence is CASSQEPTPYNEQFF. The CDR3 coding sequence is TGCGCCAGCAGCCAAGAGCCCACACCATACAATGAGCAGTTCTTC.

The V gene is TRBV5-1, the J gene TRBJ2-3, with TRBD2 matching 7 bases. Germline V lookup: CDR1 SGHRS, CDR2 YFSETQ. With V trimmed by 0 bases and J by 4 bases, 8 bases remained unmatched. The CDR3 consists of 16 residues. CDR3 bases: TGCGCCAGCAGCTTGGAGGGAGGGCCGTTTGCAGATACGCAGTATTTT. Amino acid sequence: CASSLEGGPFADTQYF.

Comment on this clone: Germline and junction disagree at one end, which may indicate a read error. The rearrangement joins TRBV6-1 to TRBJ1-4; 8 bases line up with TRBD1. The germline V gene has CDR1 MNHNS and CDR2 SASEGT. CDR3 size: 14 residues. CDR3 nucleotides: TGTGCCGGCAGTTCCGGGACAGGTTATGAAAAACTGTTTTTT. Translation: CAGSSGTGYEKLFF.

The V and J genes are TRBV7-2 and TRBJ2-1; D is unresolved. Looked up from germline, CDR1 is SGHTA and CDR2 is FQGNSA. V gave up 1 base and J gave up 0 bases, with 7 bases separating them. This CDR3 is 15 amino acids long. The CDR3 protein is CASSLDSGSYNEQFF. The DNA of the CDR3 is TGTGCCAGCAGCTTAGACTCCGGCTCCTACAATGAGCAGTTCTTC. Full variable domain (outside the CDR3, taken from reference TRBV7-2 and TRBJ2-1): GAGVSQSPSNKVTEKGKDVELRCDPISGHTALYWYRQSLGQGLEFLIYFQGNSAPDKSGLPSDRFSAERTGGSVSTLTIQRTQQEDSAVYLCASSLDSGSYNEQFFGPGTRLTVL.

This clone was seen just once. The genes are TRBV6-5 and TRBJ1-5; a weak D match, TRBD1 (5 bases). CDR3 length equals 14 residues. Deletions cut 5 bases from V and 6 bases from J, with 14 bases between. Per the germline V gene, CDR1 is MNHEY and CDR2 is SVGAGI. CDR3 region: CASSEQAGSQPQHF. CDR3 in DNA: TGTGCCAGCAGTGAACAGGCAGGGAGTCAGCCCCAGCATTTT.

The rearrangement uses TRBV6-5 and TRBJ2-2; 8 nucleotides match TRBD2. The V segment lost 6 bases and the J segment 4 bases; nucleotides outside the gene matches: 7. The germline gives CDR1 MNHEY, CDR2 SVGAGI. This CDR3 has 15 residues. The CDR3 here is CASRIGGASTGELFF. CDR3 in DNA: TGTGCCAGCAGAATCGGGGGGGCGAGCACCGGGGAGCTGTTTTTT.

CDR3: CASSLGAANNEKLFF. For the CDR3, the DNA is TGTGCCAGCAGCTTGGGGGCAGCGAATAATGAAAAACTGTTTTTT. The chain is built from TRBV5-6 and TRBJ1-4, with D unresolved. CDR1 and CDR2 from the germline V gene are SGHDT and YYEEEE. V was shortened by 0 bases and J by 4 bases, with 10 bases between the two germline ends. This CDR3 has 15 amino acids.

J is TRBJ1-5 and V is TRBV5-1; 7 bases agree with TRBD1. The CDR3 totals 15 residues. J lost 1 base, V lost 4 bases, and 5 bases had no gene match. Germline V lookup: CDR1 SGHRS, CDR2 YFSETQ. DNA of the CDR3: TGCGCCAGCAGCACAGGGGACATGAGCAATCAGCCCCAGCATTTT. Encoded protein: CASSTGDMSNQPQHF.

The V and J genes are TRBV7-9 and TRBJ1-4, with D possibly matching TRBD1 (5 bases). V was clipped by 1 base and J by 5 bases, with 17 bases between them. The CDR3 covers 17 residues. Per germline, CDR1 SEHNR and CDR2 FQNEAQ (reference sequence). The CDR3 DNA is TGTGCCAGCAGCTTAGGAGGCCCGGGGGGTACGAATGAAAAACTGTTTTTT. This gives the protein CASSLGGPGGTNEKLFF.

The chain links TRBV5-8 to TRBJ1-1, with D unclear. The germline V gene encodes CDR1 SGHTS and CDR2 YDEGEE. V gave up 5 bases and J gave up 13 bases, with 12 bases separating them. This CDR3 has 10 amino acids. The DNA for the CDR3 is TGTGCCAGCAGTCTTCGCGAGGGTTTCTTT. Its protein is CASSLREGFF.

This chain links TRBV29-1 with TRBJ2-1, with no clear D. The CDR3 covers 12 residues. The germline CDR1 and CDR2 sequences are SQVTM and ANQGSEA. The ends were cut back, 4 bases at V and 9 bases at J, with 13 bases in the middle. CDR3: CSVGELLGEQFF. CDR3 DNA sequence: TGCAGCGTTGGGGAACTCCTGGGTGAGCAGTTCTTC.

CDR3 loop: CASSQSNSGLRLEQYF. The CDR3, as DNA: TGTGCCAGCTCACAAAGTAATTCGGGACTCAGGCTGGAGCAGTACTTC. The rearrangement uses TRBV18 and TRBJ2-7, with TRBD2 as a possible D gene (6 bases). Germline loops: CDR1 KGHSH, CDR2 LQKENI. V was pared by 4 bases and J by 7 bases, with 23 bases between. CDR3 length: 16 residues.

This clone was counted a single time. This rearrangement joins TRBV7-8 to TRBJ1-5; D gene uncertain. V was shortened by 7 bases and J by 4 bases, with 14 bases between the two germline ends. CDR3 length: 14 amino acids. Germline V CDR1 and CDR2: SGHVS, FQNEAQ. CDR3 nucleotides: TGTGCCAGCACCAACCCGGGCGAGAATCAGCCCCAGCATTTT. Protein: CASTNPGENQPQHF.

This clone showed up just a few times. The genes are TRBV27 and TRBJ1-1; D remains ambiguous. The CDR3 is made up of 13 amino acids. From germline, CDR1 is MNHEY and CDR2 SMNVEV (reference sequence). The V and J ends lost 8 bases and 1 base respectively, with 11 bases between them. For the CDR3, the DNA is TGTGCCAGCCTCTCCCCATGGAACACTGAAGCTTTCTTT. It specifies CASLSPWNTEAFF.

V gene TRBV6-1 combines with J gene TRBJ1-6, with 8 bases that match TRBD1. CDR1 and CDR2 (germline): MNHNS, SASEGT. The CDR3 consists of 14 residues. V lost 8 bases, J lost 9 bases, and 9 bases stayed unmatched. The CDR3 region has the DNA TGTGCCAGCGGAAGGAACAGGGGGAGTTCACCCCTCCACTTT. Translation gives CASGRNRGSSPLHF.

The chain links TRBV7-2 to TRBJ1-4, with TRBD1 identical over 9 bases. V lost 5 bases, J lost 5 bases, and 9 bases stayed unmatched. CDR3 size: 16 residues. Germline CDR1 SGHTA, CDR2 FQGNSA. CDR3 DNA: TGTGCCAGCAGCGTAATCCCGGGACAGGGCAATGAAAAACTGTTTTTT. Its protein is CASSVIPGQGNEKLFF.

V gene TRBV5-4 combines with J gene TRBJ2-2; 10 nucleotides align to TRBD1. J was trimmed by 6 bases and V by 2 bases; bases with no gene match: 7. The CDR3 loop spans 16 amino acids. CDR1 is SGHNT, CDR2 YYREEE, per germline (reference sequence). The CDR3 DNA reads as TGTGCCAGCAGCTTCGGTCGGACAGGGGGTCCCGGGGAGCTGTTTTTT. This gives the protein CASSFGRTGGPGELFF.